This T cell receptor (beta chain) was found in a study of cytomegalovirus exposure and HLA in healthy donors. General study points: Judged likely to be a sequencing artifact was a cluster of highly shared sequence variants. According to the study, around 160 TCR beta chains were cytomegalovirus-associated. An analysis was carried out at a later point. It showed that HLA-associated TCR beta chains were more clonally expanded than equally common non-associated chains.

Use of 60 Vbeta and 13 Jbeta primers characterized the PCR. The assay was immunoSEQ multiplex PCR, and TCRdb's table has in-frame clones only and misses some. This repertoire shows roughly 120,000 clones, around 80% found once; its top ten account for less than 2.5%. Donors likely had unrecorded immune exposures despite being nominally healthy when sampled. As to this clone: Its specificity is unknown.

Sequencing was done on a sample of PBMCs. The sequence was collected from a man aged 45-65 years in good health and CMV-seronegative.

The CDR3 DNA reads as TGTGCCAGCAGCCCAGGGACTAGCGGTGAGCAGTTCTTC. Translated: CASSPGTSGEQFF. The chain combines TRBV7-3 with TRBJ2-1; 11 bases fit TRBD2. V shed 5 bases and J 9 bases; nucleotides not matched to a gene: 3. Germline CDR1 is SGHTA and CDR2 is FQGTGA. The CDR3 is 13 amino acids.